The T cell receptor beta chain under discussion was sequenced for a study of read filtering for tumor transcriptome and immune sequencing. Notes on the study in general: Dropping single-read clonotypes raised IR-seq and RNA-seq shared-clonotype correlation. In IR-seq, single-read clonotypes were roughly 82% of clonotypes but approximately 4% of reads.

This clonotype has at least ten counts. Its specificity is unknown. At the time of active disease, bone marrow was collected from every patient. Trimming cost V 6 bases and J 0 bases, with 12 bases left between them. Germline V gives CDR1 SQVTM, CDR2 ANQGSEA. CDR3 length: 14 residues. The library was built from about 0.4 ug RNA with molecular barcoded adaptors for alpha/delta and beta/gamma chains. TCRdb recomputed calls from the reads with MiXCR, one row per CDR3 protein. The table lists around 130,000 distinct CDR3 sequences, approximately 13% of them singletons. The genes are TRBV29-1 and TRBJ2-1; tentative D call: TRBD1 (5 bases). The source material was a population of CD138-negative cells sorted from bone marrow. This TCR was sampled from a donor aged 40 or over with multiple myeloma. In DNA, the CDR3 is TGCAGCGTACCTAGGGGCAGCTCCTACAATGAGCAGTTCTTC. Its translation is CSVPRGSSYNEQFF.